A single sample is the source of the 21 T cell receptor beta chains below, sequenced in a study of blood T cell repertoires in COVID-19. Generated by immunoSEQ multiplex PCR, the TCRdb table keeps only in-frame clones and is missing some. The profile shows under 200,000 clones, around 83% of them singletons. Sequenced material: peripheral blood. All receptors come from a young man with acute or convalescent COVID-19.

This chain uses TRBV27 with TRBJ2-5, with 9 bases aligning to TRBD2. The CDR3 extends over 20 amino acids. CDR1 MNHEY and CDR2 SMNVEV come from the germline V gene (reference sequence). V gave up 2 bases and J gave up 0 bases; unmatched junction bases: 16. Here the CDR3 DNA reads TGTGCCAGCAGTTTACGTTTCGCGGGGGGGATGAAAAAAAACCAAGAGACCCAGTACTTC. This codes for CASSLRFAGGMKKNQETQYF.

The chain uses TRBV6-6 and TRBJ1-4, with no clear D. Trimming stripped 0 bases from V and 11 bases from J, with 16 bases between. Germline lookup yields CDR1 MNHNY and CDR2 SVGAGI (reference sequence). The CDR3 has 15 residues. For the CDR3, the DNA is TGTGCCAGCAGTTACTCCGGCGGAACCGCTGGGAAACTGTTTTTT. This codes for CASSYSGGTAGKLFF.

The rearrangement joins TRBV24-1 to TRBJ2-3, with a tentative D call TRBD1 (8 bases). The CDR3 sequence is 13 residues long. In germline, CDR1 is KGHDR, CDR2 SFDVKD. CDR3 nucleotides: TGTGCTTCACAGGGGGGGGCCGTAGATACGCAGTATTTT. Translation gives CASQGGAVDTQYF.

This clone was seen more than once but under ten times. CDR3 amino acids: CASRPQGAVDTEAFF. CDR3 nucleotides: TGTGCCAGCAGACCACAGGGCGCGGTGGACACTGAAGCTTTCTTT. The genes are TRBV6-5 and TRBJ1-1; weak D call: TRBD1 (6 bases). CDR1 and CDR2 (germline): MNHEY, SVGAGI. Trimming shortened V by 6 bases and J by 3 bases, and 17 bases separated the two germline ends. The CDR3 consists of 15 residues.

This chain uses TRBV6-5 with TRBJ2-5; 8 nucleotides align to TRBD1. V lost 6 bases and J lost 5; bases outside the gene matches: 8. The germline V gene has CDR1 MNHEY and CDR2 SVGAGI. The CDR3 loop spans 14 amino acids. Here the CDR3 reads CASSADRGLETQYF. The CDR3 DNA follows: TGTGCCAGCAGCGCAGACAGGGGTTTGGAGACCCAGTACTTC.

This clone was detected once. The chain couples TRBV9 to TRBJ2-3; 12 bases align to TRBD2. The V gene's germline CDR1 is SGDLS and CDR2 YYNGEE. Germline trimming cut 4 bases from V and 6 bases from J; bases unmatched to any gene: 9. The CDR3 contains 16 residues. The CDR3 nucleotides read TGTGCCAGCAGCCCGCGACTAGCGGGGGTGTCTGATACGCAGTATTTT. The encoded protein is CASSPRLAGVSDTQYF.

The chain joins TRBV25-1 to TRBJ2-1; weak D call: TRBD1 (7 bases). V lost 1 base to trimming and J lost 9 bases, with 16 bases between them. From germline, CDR1 is MGHDK and CDR2 SYGVNS. The CDR3 is made up of 15 amino acids. CDR3 sequence reads: CASSEWTQGGGEQFF. The CDR3 DNA reads TGTGCCAGCAGTGAATGGACCCAGGGGGGAGGTGAGCAGTTCTTC.

J is TRBJ2-1 and V is TRBV19; possible D gene TRBD2, 6 bases. V was trimmed by 7 bases and J by 8 bases, leaving 15 bases between them. The CDR3 is 13 residues long. The germline gives CDR1 LNHDA, CDR2 SQIVND (reference sequence). The CDR3 is CASNGGRGYEQFF. The CDR3, as DNA: TGTGCCAGTAATGGGGGGAGAGGGTATGAGCAGTTCTTC.

The chain has TRBV24-1 and TRBJ1-6; 7 positions agree with TRBD1. This CDR3 is 13 amino acids long. The V gene's germline CDR1 is KGHDR and CDR2 SFDVKD. The V gene end was trimmed by 7 bases and the J gene end by 9 bases; junction bases not matched to a gene: 5. CDR3 bases: TGTGCCACCAGACAGGGGCCGGGTTCACCCCTCCACTTT. Encoded protein: CATRQGPGSPLHF.

The chain is built from TRBV2 and TRBJ1-5; D is ambiguous. Deletions cut 6 bases from V and 0 bases from J, with 6 bases between. CDR1 and CDR2 (germline): SNHLY, FYNNEI. CDR3 size: 13 residues. The CDR3 DNA follows: TGTGCCAGCAGACAGAATAGCAATCAGCCCCAGCATTTT. This codes for CASRQNSNQPQHF.

V usage is TRBV6-5 and J usage is TRBJ2-3, with 9 positions matching TRBD1. After removal of 5 bases from V and 4 bases from J, the junction contained 7 bases not matched to a gene. Germline V gene data show CDR1 as MNHEY and CDR2 as SVGAGI. The CDR3 runs to 15 residues. The DNA for the CDR3 is TGTGCCAGCAGTACAGGGGGCGGTGGGGCAGATACGCAGTATTTT. Protein: CASSTGGGGADTQYF.

This clone has just a few counts. CDR3 loop: CASSVNRDYGYTF. Written as DNA, the CDR3 is TGTGCCAGCAGTGTCAACAGGGACTATGGCTACACCTTC. This chain links TRBV12-3 or TRBV12-4 with TRBJ1-2, with D possibly being TRBD1 (6 bases). This CDR3 region has 13 residues. Trimming left V 5 bases short and J 3 bases short, with 10 bases between.

The genes are TRBV7-8 and TRBJ2-1, with 9 bases aligning to TRBD2. The CDR3 spans 15 residues. CDR1 and CDR2 (germline): SGHVS, FQNEAQ. V trimming: 1 base; J trimming: 9 bases; junction bases outside the gene matches: 7. The CDR3 protein is CASSLVAGGLVEQFF. CDR3 nucleotides: TGTGCCAGCAGCTTAGTTGCGGGGGGGCTAGTTGAGCAGTTCTTC.

This clone was seen just once. The rearrangement uses TRBV2 and TRBJ1-5; D remains ambiguous. V was shortened by 6 bases and J by 3 bases, with 9 bases between the two germline ends. The germline gives CDR1 SNHLY, CDR2 FYNNEI. This CDR3 has 13 amino acids. CDR3 bases: TGTGCCAGCAGAGCAGGTCCCAATCAGCCCCAGCATTTT. Its translation is CASRAGPNQPQHF. Based on the CDR3 plus reference TRBV2 and TRBJ1-5, the full variable domain is EPEVTQTPSHQVTQMGQEVILRCVPISNHLYFYWYRQILGQKVEFLVSFYNNEISEKSEIFDDQFSVERPDGSNFTLKIRSTKLEDSAMYFCASRAGPNQPQHFGDGTRLSIL.

This chain links TRBV2 with TRBJ2-7, with TRBD2 matching 15 bases. Germline-derived CDR1 and CDR2 are SNHLY and FYNNEI. This CDR3 is built from 15 residues. J was trimmed by 4 bases and V by 10 bases; bases with no gene match: 8. CDR3 sequence: CATPRTSGGGYEQYF. In DNA, the CDR3 is TGTGCCACCCCCAGGACTAGCGGGGGGGGGTACGAGCAGTACTTC.

Comment on this clone: An end of the junction differs from the germline gene, which may be a read error. The V gene is TRBV12-3 or TRBV12-4, the J gene TRBJ1-4; 9 bases are shared with TRBD1. There are 12 residues in the CDR3. In nucleotides, the CDR3 is TGTGCCAGCAGTCAAACCCGGGACAGGGCCCTTTTT. It encodes CASSQTRDRALF.

The chain has TRBV19 and TRBJ1-2; 7 bases are shared with TRBD1. Germline lookup yields CDR1 LNHDA and CDR2 SQIVND (reference sequence). V dropped 5 bases and J dropped 3; count of bases not matched to a gene: 12. CDR3 size: 16 residues. CDR3 DNA: TGTGCCAGTAGTGCGGGGGGGAGGGGGCGCGACTATGGCTACACCTTC. Translating it yields CASSAGGRGRDYGYTF.

The chain employs TRBV11-2 and TRBJ2-1; no definite D call. The CDR3 loop spans 17 amino acids. Trimming left V 4 bases short and J 5 bases short, with 21 bases between. Germline V gene sequence: CDR1 SGHAT, CDR2 FQNNGV. CDR3 region: CASSYQYGSRNNNEQFF. CDR3 DNA: TGTGCCAGCAGCTATCAATATGGGTCGCGGAATAACAATGAGCAGTTCTTC.

The rearrangement uses TRBV27 and TRBJ1-2; TRBD1 matches 9 bases. This CDR3 is built from 14 residues. Losses at the gene ends were 6 bases for V and 4 bases for J; bases not matched to a gene: 6. Germline V CDR1 and CDR2: MNHEY, SMNVEV (reference sequence). CDR3 bases: TGTGCCAGCAGCCCGGGACAGGGAGTCTATGGCTACACCTTC. It is translated as CASSPGQGVYGYTF.

The chain has TRBV2 and TRBJ1-6; weak D call: TRBD1 (6 bases). Germline-derived CDR1 and CDR2 are SNHLY and FYNNEI. CDR3 length: 15 amino acids. The germline V and J ends were trimmed by 3 bases and 1 base, with 7 bases remaining between them. CDR3 coding DNA: TGTGCCAGCAGTGACAGGGGATCCTATAATTCACCCCTCCACTTT. Its protein is CASSDRGSYNSPLHF.

This clone has just one count. The rearrangement joins TRBV27 to TRBJ2-5, with 13 bases identical to TRBD2. The CDR3 contains 16 residues. V lost 5 bases, J lost 1 base, and 4 bases stayed unmatched. Germline lookup yields CDR1 MNHEY and CDR2 SMNVEV (reference sequence). CDR3 region: CASSPRLAGGQETQYF. The DNA for the CDR3 is TGTGCCAGCAGTCCCCGACTAGCGGGGGGCCAAGAGACCCAGTACTTC.